The entry below gives a single TCR beta chain sequence along with its context. Using immunoSEQ multiplex PCR, the repertoire was profiled, and TCRdb retains in-frame clones only, with some absent. The sample lists 63,000 or so clones, approximately 90% occurring once. The sample is drawn from a study of control samples from healthy donors and cancer patients. The sequence was collected from a man aged 60 to 69 with colorectal cancer. Sequencing was done on a sample of PBMCs.

In nucleotides, the CDR3 is TGTGCCAGCAGCAAGACAGGGGGCTCTTACGAGCAGTACTTC. Amino acid sequence: CASSKTGGSYEQYF. The rearrangement links TRBV7-9 to TRBJ2-7; 10 positions match TRBD1. The germline V gene encodes CDR1 SEHNR and CDR2 FQNEAQ (reference sequence). This CDR3 contains 14 residues. Unmatched junction bases numbered 5, after V lost 5 bases and J lost 4 bases.